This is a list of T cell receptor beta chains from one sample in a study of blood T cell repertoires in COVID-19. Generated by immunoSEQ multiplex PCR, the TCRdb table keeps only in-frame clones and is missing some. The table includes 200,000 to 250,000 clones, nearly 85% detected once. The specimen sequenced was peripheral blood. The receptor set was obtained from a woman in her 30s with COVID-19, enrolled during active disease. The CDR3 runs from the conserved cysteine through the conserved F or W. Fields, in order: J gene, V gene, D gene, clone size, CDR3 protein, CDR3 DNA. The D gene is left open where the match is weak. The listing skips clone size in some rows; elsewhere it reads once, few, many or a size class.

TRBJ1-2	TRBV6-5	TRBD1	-	CASSYRRDSPLYGYTF	TGTGCCAGCAGTTATAGGAGGGACAGTCCTCTTTATGGCTACACCTTC
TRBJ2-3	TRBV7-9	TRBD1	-	CASSHRDRGRTDTQYF	TGTGCCAGCAGCCACCGGGACAGGGGCCGCACAGATACGCAGTATTTT
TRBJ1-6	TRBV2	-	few	CASSGVSSDSPLHF	TGTGCCAGCAGTGGTGTTTCGAGCGATTCACCCCTCCACTTT
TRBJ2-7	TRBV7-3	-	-	CASSLEGSDYYEQYF	TGTGCCAGCAGCTTAGAGGGTAGCGATTACTACGAGCAGTACTTC
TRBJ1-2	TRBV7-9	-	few	CASSTAAQIGPGHREYGYTF	TGTGCCAGCAGCACCGCGGCCCAGATCGGGCCTGGCCACCGGGAATATGGCTACACCTTC
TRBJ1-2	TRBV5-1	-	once	CASSHGSSNYGYTF	TGCGCCAGCAGCCACGGGTCCTCTAACTATGGCTACACCTTC
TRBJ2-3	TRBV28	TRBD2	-	CASSSDRLAGGDTQYF	TGTGCCAGCAGTTCCGATAGACTAGCGGGGGGAGATACGCAGTATTTT
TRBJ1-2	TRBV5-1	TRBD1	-	CASSFDRAVYTF	TGCGCCAGCAGCTTCGACAGGGCGGTCTACACCTTC
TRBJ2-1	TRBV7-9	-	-	CASSYTDGGNEQFF	TGTGCCAGCAGTTATACGGACGGAGGCAATGAGCAGTTCTTC
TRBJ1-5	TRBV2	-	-	CASSAGAEQPQHF	TGTGCCAGCAGTGCAGGGGCCGAGCAGCCCCAGCATTTT
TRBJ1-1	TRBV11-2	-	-	CASSLWGGNTEAFF	TGTGCCAGCAGCTTATGGGGGGGGAACACTGAAGCTTTCTTT
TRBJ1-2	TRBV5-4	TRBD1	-	CASSPAIGTGSYGYTF	TGTGCCAGCAGCCCAGCGATTGGGACAGGGAGCTATGGCTACACCTTC
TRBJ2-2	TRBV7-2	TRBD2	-	CASSPRNSGGAGELFF	TGTGCCAGCAGCCCCCGTAATAGCGGGGGGGCCGGGGAGCTGTTTTTT
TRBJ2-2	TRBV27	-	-	CASTREGSLITNTGELFF	TGTGCCAGCACCCGCGAGGGCAGTCTTATTACGAACACCGGGGAGCTGTTTTTT
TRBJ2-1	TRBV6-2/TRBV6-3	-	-	CASSYDREFEQFF	TGTGCCAGCAGTTACGATAGGGAGTTTGAGCAGTTCTTC
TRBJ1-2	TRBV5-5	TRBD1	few	CASSTDRVRGYTF	TGTGCCAGCAGCACCGACAGGGTTCGCGGCTACACCTTC
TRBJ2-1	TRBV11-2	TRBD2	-	CASSLGGGRNNEQFF	TGTGCCAGCAGCTTAGGCGGGGGGCGGAACAATGAGCAGTTCTTC
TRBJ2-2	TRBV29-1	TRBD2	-	CSHLAGNTGELFF	TGCAGCCATCTAGCGGGGAACACCGGGGAGCTGTTTTTT
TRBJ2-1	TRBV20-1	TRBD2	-	CSASGLADQFF	TGCAGTGCTAGCGGACTAGCGGACCAGTTCTTC
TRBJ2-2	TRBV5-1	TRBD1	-	CASSLTGGNTGELFF	TGCGCCAGCAGCCTAACAGGGGGGAACACCGGGGAGCTGTTTTTT
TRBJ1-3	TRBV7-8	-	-	CASSAAQGYTIYF	TGTGCCAGCAGCGCCGCCCAGGGTTACACCATATATTTT
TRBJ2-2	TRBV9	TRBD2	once	CASSAEGRAGELFF	TGTGCCAGCAGCGCGGAGGGGAGGGCCGGGGAGCTGTTTTTT
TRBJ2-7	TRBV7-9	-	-	CASSFGTLYEQYF	TGTGCCAGCAGCTTCGGGACACTCTACGAGCAGTACTTC
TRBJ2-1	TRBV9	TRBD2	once	CASSVVEFGRGSSYNEQFF	TGTGCCAGCAGCGTAGTTGAATTTGGGCGGGGGAGCTCCTACAATGAGCAGTTCTTC
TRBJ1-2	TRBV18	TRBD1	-	CASSPIRDRGSYGYTF	TGTGCCAGCTCACCAATCCGGGACAGGGGTAGCTATGGCTACACCTTC
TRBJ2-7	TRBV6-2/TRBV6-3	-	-	CASSPLYEQYF	TGTGCCAGCAGCCCCCTCTACGAGCAGTACTTC
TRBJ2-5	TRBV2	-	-	CASSDVDYQETQYF	TGTGCCAGCAGTGATGTAGACTACCAAGAGACCCAGTACTTC
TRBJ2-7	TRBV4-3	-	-	CASSLSGSSYEQYF	TGCGCCAGCAGCCTCTCCGGGTCCTCCTACGAGCAGTACTTC
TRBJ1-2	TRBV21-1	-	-	CATLTGVYGYTF	TGTGCCACCTTGACAGGGGTCTATGGCTACACCTTC
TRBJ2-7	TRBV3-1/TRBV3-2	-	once	CASSPSPYEQYF	TGTGCCAGCAGCCCCTCCCCCTACGAGCAGTACTTC
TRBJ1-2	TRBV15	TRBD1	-	CATSTLRDRHYGYTF	TGTGCCACCAGCACCCTAAGGGACAGGCACTATGGCTACACCTTC
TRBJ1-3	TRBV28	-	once	CASSLTGLASGNTIYF	TGTGCCAGCAGTTTAACCGGGTTGGCCTCTGGAAACACCATATATTTT
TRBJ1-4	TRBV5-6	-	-	CASSLAQGRVGVELFF	TGTGCCAGCAGCTTGGCCCAGGGCAGGGTAGGTGTAGAACTGTTTTTT
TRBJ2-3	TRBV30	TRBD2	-	CAWRVGGGGPDTQYF	TGTGCCTGGAGAGTCGGGGGGGGAGGGCCAGATACGCAGTATTTT
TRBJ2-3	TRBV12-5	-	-	CASGLVNLRGDTQYF	TGTGCTAGTGGTTTGGTAAATCTCCGGGGAGATACGCAGTATTTT